This T cell receptor (beta chain) was sequenced for a study of regulatory T cells in long-lasting Graves disease. On the study more broadly: Graves' patients, diagnosed recently, had received antithyroid drugs under 3 months.

This clonotype was picked up many times. Germline values: CDR1 MNHEY, CDR2 SMNVEV (reference sequence). The CDR3 has 13 residues. Trimming took off 5 bases at V and 4 bases at J, with 11 bases between the two ends. Time point in this sample: newly diagnosed GD, antithyroid drugs for less than 3 months. Making the TCR library involved RNA that had been extracted from PBMCs. To make TCR beta libraries, researchers used iRepertoire HTBI primers and Arm-PCR of CDR3 regions. TCRdb called the multiplex PCR reads again in MiXCR, with one record for every CDR3 protein. The sample has approximately 540,000 distinct CDR3 sequences; 9.5% to 15% are singletons. Another study also made use of these data, one on T cells in Graves' hyperthyroidism and ophthalmopathy. That paper states: Aged 18 to 65, the patients had hyperthyroidism that was newly diagnosed and had lasted under 2 months. The model foresaw ophthalmopathy a median roughly 6 months prior to onset.

The starting material was peripheral blood mononuclear cells (PBMCs), obtained at new diagnosis, from a patient treated with antithyroid drugs. The rearrangement joins TRBV27 to TRBJ1-2; D may be TRBD1 (5 bases). This clonotype was sampled from a woman in her 30s with Graves disease. Here the CDR3 reads CASSETGGYGYTF. The CDR3 nucleotides are TGTGCCAGCAGTGAAACCGGGGGCTATGGCTACACCTTC.